The following is a T cell receptor beta chain sequence with its context. What it binds is unknown. These data originate in a study of beta chain features in type 1 diabetes. Study observations and caveats: People with Type 1 diabetes carried modestly yet significantly shorter TCRB CDR3s in all four CD4+ subsets.

The entirety of the isolated RNA underwent reverse transcription, so expressed TCRB transcripts were sequenced. TCRdb keeps only in-frame clones here, not all; method: immunoSEQ multiplex PCR. The sample has some 410,000 clones; over 10% are singletons. Germline V gene sequence: CDR1 DFQATT, CDR2 SNEGSKA (reference sequence). Trimming took off 5 bases at V and 10 bases at J, with 8 bases between the two ends. CDR3 size: 9 residues. The receptor comes from a young woman in good health. Sequencing input: naive CD4+ T cells from blood. The gene calls are TRBV20-1 and TRBJ1-1, with D hard to call. Written as DNA, the CDR3 is TGCAGTGCTGAGCCTCGAGCTTTCTTT. This gives the protein CSAEPRAFF.